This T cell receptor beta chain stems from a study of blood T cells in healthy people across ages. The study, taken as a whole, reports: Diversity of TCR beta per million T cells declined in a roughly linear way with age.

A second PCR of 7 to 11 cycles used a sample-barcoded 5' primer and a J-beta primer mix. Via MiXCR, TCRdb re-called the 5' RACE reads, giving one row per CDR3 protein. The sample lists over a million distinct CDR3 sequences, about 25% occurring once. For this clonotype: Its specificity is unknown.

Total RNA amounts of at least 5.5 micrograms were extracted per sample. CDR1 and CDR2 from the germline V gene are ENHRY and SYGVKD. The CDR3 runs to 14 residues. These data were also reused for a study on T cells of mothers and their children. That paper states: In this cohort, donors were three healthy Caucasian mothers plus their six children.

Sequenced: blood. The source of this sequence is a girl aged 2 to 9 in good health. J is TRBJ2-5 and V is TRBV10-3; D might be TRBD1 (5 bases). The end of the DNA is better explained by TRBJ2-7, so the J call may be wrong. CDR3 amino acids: CAISVGVQGDEQYF. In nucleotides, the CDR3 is TGTGCCATCAGTGTAGGGGTTCAGGGTGACGAGCAGTACTTC.